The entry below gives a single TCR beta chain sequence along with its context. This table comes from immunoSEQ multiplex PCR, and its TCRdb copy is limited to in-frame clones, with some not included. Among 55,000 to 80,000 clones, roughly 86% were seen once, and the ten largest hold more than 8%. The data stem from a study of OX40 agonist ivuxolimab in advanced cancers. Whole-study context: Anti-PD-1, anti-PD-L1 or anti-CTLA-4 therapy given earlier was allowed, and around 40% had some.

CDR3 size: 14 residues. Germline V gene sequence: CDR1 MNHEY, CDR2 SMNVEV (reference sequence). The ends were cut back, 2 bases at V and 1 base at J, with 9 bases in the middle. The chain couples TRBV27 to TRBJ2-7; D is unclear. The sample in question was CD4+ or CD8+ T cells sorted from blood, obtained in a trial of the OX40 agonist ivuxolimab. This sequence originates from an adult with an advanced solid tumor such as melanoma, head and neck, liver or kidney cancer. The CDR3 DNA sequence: TGTGCCAGCAGTTTAGTGGACGGGTCCTACGAGCAGTACTTC. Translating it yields CASSLVDGSYEQYF.